This TCR beta chain is drawn from a study of blood T cell repertoires in COVID-19. The CDR3 covers 16 residues. Germline CDR1 SGDLS, CDR2 YYNGEE. The J segment lost 5 bases and the V segment lost 0 bases, leaving 6 bases of the junction unmatched. The data were produced by immunoSEQ multiplex PCR, yet TCRdb's version contains in-frame clones alone and is incomplete. In the table there are 250,000 or so clones, roughly 89% of which are singletons. The chain uses TRBV9 and TRBJ2-1, with 9 nucleotides matching TRBD1. The receptor was isolated from a woman aged 55-70 years with COVID-19, enrolled during active disease. What was sequenced was peripheral blood. The CDR3: CASSVAGQGGHNEQFF. The CDR3, as DNA: TGTGCCAGCAGCGTAGCGGGACAGGGAGGGCACAATGAGCAGTTCTTC.